One and the same sample provided the 15 T cell receptor beta chains below, sequenced in a study of T cell responses to AZD1222 COVID-19 vaccine. The repertoire was sequenced with immunoSEQ multiplex PCR; TCRdb's copy has only in-frame clones and lacks some. The sample shows 150,000 to 180,000 clones, about nine tenths of them seen only once. Sample: peripheral blood, taken on day 0 of AZD1222 vaccination. The receptors stem from an adult in good health.

The chain couples TRBV7-9 to TRBJ1-2; no definite D call. The CDR3 is 16 residues long. Germline values: CDR1 SEHNR, CDR2 FQNEAQ (reference sequence). V was shortened by 1 base and J by 2 bases, with 14 bases between the two germline ends. The CDR3 loop reads CASSLGRGSLNYGYTF. The CDR3 nucleotides are TGTGCCAGCAGCTTAGGGCGCGGCAGCTTAAACTATGGCTACACCTTC.

CDR3 sequence reads: CASTPSDMVPGQGGIGYF. CDR3 nucleotides: TGTGCCAGCACCCCTTCCGATATGGTACCGGGACAGGGAGGAATCGGGTACTTC. V is TRBV7-4 and J is TRBJ2-7; the match to TRBD1 covers 9 bases. This CDR3 is 18 amino acids long. Per germline, CDR1 SGHVT and CDR2 SQSDAQ. J gave up 12 bases and V 7 bases, and 28 bases lay outside the gene matches.

The chain links TRBV14 to TRBJ1-1; no reliable D call. V lost 5 bases to trimming and J lost 4 bases, with 11 bases between them. The CDR3 extends over 13 amino acids. Germline assignment: CDR1 SGHDN and CDR2 FVKESK. The CDR3 spells CASSKTTGTEAFF. CDR3 bases: TGTGCCAGCAGCAAGACGACGGGCACTGAAGCTTTCTTT.

This chain uses TRBV7-9 with TRBJ2-5; the D is unclear. Trimming pared 1 base from V and 0 bases from J, leaving 9 bases between. This CDR3 is 15 amino acids long. Looked up from germline, CDR1 is SEHNR and CDR2 is FQNEAQ (reference sequence). The DNA for the CDR3 is TGTGCCAGCAGCTTAGAACCCCGGGACCAAGAGACCCAGTACTTC. It yields the protein CASSLEPRDQETQYF.

This clone has a single count. The chain combines TRBV6-2 or TRBV6-3 with TRBJ1-1, with D possibly matching TRBD1 (6 bases). The germline V and J ends were trimmed by 2 bases and 3 bases, with 16 bases remaining between them. This CDR3 is built from 16 residues. Looked up from germline, CDR1 is MNHEY and CDR2 is SVGEGT. This CDR3 reads CASSYSSRGFYTEAFF. In DNA, the CDR3 is TGTGCCAGCAGTTACAGCTCCAGGGGTTTTTACACTGAAGCTTTCTTT.

This sequence joins TRBV7-2 and TRBJ1-6; D is undetermined. V was pared by 0 bases and J by 0 bases, with 3 bases between. Germline V gene sequence: CDR1 SGHTA, CDR2 FQGNSA. The CDR3 runs 15 residues. The CDR3 is CASSLAGSYNSPLHF. The DNA for the CDR3 is TGTGCCAGCAGCTTAGCGGGCTCCTATAATTCACCCCTCCACTTT.

This chain links TRBV18 with TRBJ1-1, with no clear D. Trimming removed 1 base at V and 2 bases at J, with 11 bases between. Germline values: CDR1 KGHSH, CDR2 LQKENI. This CDR3 comprises 15 residues. The CDR3 here is CASSPRNTDNTEAFF. CDR3 bases: TGTGCCAGCTCACCACGTAACACGGACAACACTGAAGCTTTCTTT.

The CDR3 protein is CASSFGGGIGQPQHF. The CDR3 bases are TGTGCCAGCAGCTTTGGGGGGGGGATAGGACAGCCCCAGCATTTT. The chain recombines TRBV6-5 with TRBJ1-5; D is possibly TRBD1 (5 bases). The CDR3 extends over 15 amino acids. V was pared by 6 bases and J by 7 bases, with 19 bases between. Per germline, CDR1 MNHEY and CDR2 SVGAGI.

Of note for this clone: The identical CDR3 is also encoded by other nucleotide sequences in the sample. The chain couples TRBV9 to TRBJ1-4; weak D call: TRBD1 (5 bases). Trimming took 0 bases from V and 2 from J, leaving 5 bases between them. CDR1 is SGDLS, CDR2 YYNGEE, per germline. The CDR3 extends over 14 amino acids. This CDR3 reads CASSVEGTNEKLFF. DNA of the CDR3: TGTGCCAGCAGCGTAGAGGGGACTAATGAAAAACTGTTTTTT.

The chain uses TRBV27 and TRBJ1-1; D is unresolved. Germline V lookup: CDR1 MNHEY, CDR2 SMNVEV (reference sequence). V lost 6 bases to trimming and J lost 4 bases, with 12 bases between them. The CDR3 loop spans 13 amino acids. Written as DNA, the CDR3 is TGTGCCAGCAGCCAAGGTAGGGCCACTGAAGCTTTCTTT. It yields the protein CASSQGRATEAFF.

This chain connects TRBV5-1 to TRBJ1-2, with D uncertain. V was cut by 0 bases and J by 8 bases, with 11 bases left in between. Looked up from germline, CDR1 is SGHRS and CDR2 is YFSETQ. This CDR3 is built from 13 residues. The CDR3 protein is CASSLETPGGYTF. In DNA, the CDR3 is TGCGCCAGCAGCTTGGAGACCCCGGGGGGCTACACCTTC.

The V and J genes are TRBV5-1 and TRBJ1-6; D gene uncertain. V was cut by 0 bases and J by 8 bases, with 24 bases left in between. Looked up from germline, CDR1 is SGHRS and CDR2 is YFSETQ. The CDR3 runs 19 residues. DNA of the CDR3: TGCGCCAGCAGCTTGGTAGGCAGACGAGGGCGGGGAAACGATTCACCCCTCCACTTT. This translates into CASSLVGRRGRGNDSPLHF.

The V call is TRBV6-5, the J call TRBJ1-1, with 7 bases matching TRBD1. Trimming cost V 8 bases and J 0 bases; bases outside gene matches: 9. The CDR3 extends over 15 amino acids. Germline CDR1 is MNHEY and CDR2 is SVGAGI. The CDR3 here is CASSGQPLLNTEAFF. In DNA form, the CDR3 reads TGTGCCAGCTCGGGACAGCCCTTACTGAACACTGAAGCTTTCTTT.

This clone was observed once. The chain carries TRBV7-9 and TRBJ2-3; 10 nucleotides align to TRBD1. V dropped 1 base and J dropped 5; count of bases not matched to a gene: 6. Looked up from germline, CDR1 is SEHNR and CDR2 is FQNEAQ (reference sequence). The CDR3 is 16 amino acids. The DNA of the CDR3 is TGTGCCAGCAGCTTAGTACGGGACAGGGGTAGAGATACGCAGTATTTT. It codes for CASSLVRDRGRDTQYF.

The V and J genes are TRBV11-2 and TRBJ2-3; D remains unclear. V dropped 7 bases and J dropped 0 bases, with 5 bases sitting between them. Germline CDR1 is SGHAT and CDR2 is FQNNGV. This CDR3 has 12 residues. In DNA form, the CDR3 reads TGTGCCAGCACTCCCAGCACAGATACGCAGTATTTT. Its translation: CASTPSTDTQYF.